Below, 16 T cell receptor beta chains from the same sample are listed, as sequenced in a study of cytomegalovirus exposure and HLA in healthy donors. 60 Vbeta and 13 Jbeta primers were used in PCR. Measured with immunoSEQ multiplex PCR; TCRdb has only the in-frame clones, and not every one. The repertoire holds roughly 120,000 clones, less than 85% seen once, with 13% in the top ten. Sequenced material: PBMCs. These receptor sequences come from a man aged 25 to 40 in good health and CMV-seropositive.

In this sample, this clone turned up a few times. V usage is TRBV30 and J usage is TRBJ2-5, with unresolved D. Germline CDR1 and CDR2: GTSNPN and SVGIG (reference sequence). The CDR3 is made up of 11 amino acids. The V end was cut by 0 bases, the J end by 5 bases, with 4 bases between. CDR3 amino acids: CAWSVRETQYF. The CDR3 DNA reads as TGTGCCTGGAGTGTACGGGAGACCCAGTACTTC.

The CDR3 DNA is TGTGCCAGCTCACCATGGGCAGGGGAATACACCGGGGAGCTGTTTTTT. Amino acids: CASSPWAGEYTGELFF. V usage is TRBV18 and J usage is TRBJ2-2, with D possibly matching TRBD1 (6 bases). Germline V lookup: CDR1 KGHSH, CDR2 LQKENI. Trimming pared 2 bases from V and 3 bases from J, leaving 13 bases between. The CDR3 consists of 16 residues.

This sequence joins TRBV6-1 and TRBJ2-3; 13 bases match TRBD2. This CDR3 comprises 16 residues. Germline V gives CDR1 MNHNS, CDR2 SASEGT. V lost 4 bases to trimming and J lost 3 bases; unmatched junction nucleotides: 4. The CDR3 nucleotides are TGTGCCAGCAGTGTACTAGCGGGGGGGCCTACAGATACGCAGTATTTT. Translation gives CASSVLAGGPTDTQYF.

The gene calls are TRBV5-1 and TRBJ2-7, with D perhaps TRBD1 (6 bases). Per the germline V gene, CDR1 is SGHRS and CDR2 is YFSETQ. This CDR3 contains 17 residues. Trimming removed 0 bases at V and 0 bases at J, with 16 bases between. CDR3 residues: CASSLEAGAMISYEQYF. The CDR3, as DNA: TGCGCCAGCAGCTTGGAGGCAGGGGCCATGATCTCCTACGAGCAGTACTTC.

This rearrangement joins TRBV18 to TRBJ1-6; the match to TRBD1 covers 7 bases. Germline V gene data show CDR1 as KGHSH and CDR2 as LQKENI. This CDR3 is built from 16 residues. The V and J ends lost 4 bases and 5 bases, in that order; junction bases with no gene match: 8. CDR3 DNA sequence: TGTGCCAGCTCACTTGGGGTTGGGACAGATAATTCACCCCTCCACTTT. This sequence encodes CASSLGVGTDNSPLHF.

In regard to this clone: At one boundary the junction diverges from the germline segment, which might be a read error. The chain employs TRBV7-8 and TRBJ2-1; 7 bases line up with TRBD2. The germline V gene has CDR1 SGHVS and CDR2 FQNEAQ. The CDR3 length is 15 residues. The CDR3 loop reads CASSVALMGGDDRFF. CDR3 coding DNA: TGTGCCAGCAGCGTAGCCTTAATGGGGGGGGATGACAGGTTCTTC.

This rearrangement joins TRBV30 to TRBJ2-3; possible D gene TRBD1, 6 bases. This CDR3 comprises 15 residues. Trimming stripped 3 bases from V and 0 bases from J, with 13 bases between. Germline V gene lookup returns CDR1 GTSNPN and CDR2 SVGIG (reference sequence). CDR3 sequence: CAWSPLDRSTDTQYF. The CDR3 DNA reads TGTGCCTGGAGCCCCCTTGACAGGAGCACAGATACGCAGTATTTT.

V gene TRBV9 combines with J gene TRBJ2-3; 7 nucleotides line up with TRBD1. The J segment lost 4 bases and the V segment lost 4 bases, leaving 6 bases of the junction unmatched. The CDR3 runs 14 residues. The V gene's germline CDR1 is SGDLS and CDR2 YYNGEE. For the CDR3, the DNA is TGTGCCAGCAGCATATCCGACAGGGCAGATACGCAGTATTTT. This gives the protein CASSISDRADTQYF.

V usage is TRBV29-1 and J usage is TRBJ1-2, with 9 positions matching TRBD1. V was pared by 7 bases and J by 1 base, with 4 bases of the junction left unmatched. Germline CDR1 and CDR2: SQVTM and ANQGSEA. CDR3 length: 13 amino acids. This CDR3 is CSGRDRDNYGYTF. CDR3 sequence (DNA): TGCAGCGGCCGGGACAGGGATAACTATGGCTACACCTTC.

The chain uses TRBV7-2 and TRBJ2-2; TRBD1 is a possible D gene (6 bases). The CDR3 consists of 19 residues. CDR1 and CDR2 from the germline V gene are SGHTA and FQGNSA. Trimming removed 1 base from V and 1 base from J, with 19 bases in between. CDR3 nucleotides: TGTGCCAGCAGCTTAGAACGATATATTGGACAGATGAACACCGGGGAGCTGTTTTTT. Its protein is CASSLERYIGQMNTGELFF. Looking up the rest from reference TRBV7-2 and TRBJ2-2 gives the full variable domain: GAGVSQSPSNKVTEKGKDVELRCDPISGHTALYWYRQSLGQGLEFLIYFQGNSAPDKSGLPSDRFSAERTGGSVSTLTIQRTQQEDSAVYLCASSLERYIGQMNTGELFFGEGSRLTVL.

V and J are TRBV7-2 and TRBJ2-7, with 13 bases lining up with TRBD2. Germline CDR1 reads SGHTA; CDR2 reads FQGNSA. V shed 5 bases and J 0 bases; nucleotides not matched to a gene: 4. This CDR3 comprises 16 residues. The chain's CDR3 is CASSEGLAGVSYEQYF. CDR3 coding DNA: TGTGCCAGCAGCGAAGGACTAGCGGGGGTCTCCTACGAGCAGTACTTC.

The CDR3 bases are TGTGCCAGCAGCTTTCAGGTGAAGAACTCCTACGAGCAGTACTTC. It is translated as CASSFQVKNSYEQYF. The chain uses TRBV13 and TRBJ2-7; D gene uncertain. V was trimmed by 3 bases and J by 0 bases, leaving 12 bases between them. Germline V lookup: CDR1 PRHDT, CDR2 FYEKMQ (reference sequence). CDR3 length: 15 amino acids.

This sequence joins TRBV5-1 and TRBJ1-1; D possibly corresponds to TRBD1 (6 bases). Looked up from germline, CDR1 is SGHRS and CDR2 is YFSETQ. The CDR3 runs to 15 residues. Trimming stripped 2 bases from V and 1 base from J, with 12 bases between. CDR3 coding DNA: TGCGCCAGCAGCTTCCCGACAGGTCAGAACACTGAAGCTTTCTTT. This encodes CASSFPTGQNTEAFF.

The chain is built from TRBV2 and TRBJ2-7, with 8 bases that match TRBD1. The J segment lost 2 bases and the V segment lost 8 bases, leaving 5 bases of the junction unmatched. CDR1 and CDR2 from the germline V gene are SNHLY and FYNNEI. The CDR3 runs 13 residues. DNA of the CDR3: TGTGCCAGCCGACAGGGGAGAACCTACGAGCAGTACTTC. Translating it yields CASRQGRTYEQYF.

The V gene is TRBV6-5, the J gene TRBJ1-4, with D possibly matching TRBD1 (6 bases). The CDR3 contains 15 residues. The V gene's germline CDR1 is MNHEY and CDR2 SVGAGI. V gave up 4 bases and J gave up 1 base, with 10 bases separating them. The CDR3 region is CASSSQQGTNEKLFF. The CDR3 nucleotides are TGTGCCAGCAGTTCCCAACAGGGAACTAATGAAAAACTGTTTTTT.

The rearrangement joins TRBV27 to TRBJ2-7, with D maybe TRBD1 (6 bases). V was pared by 4 bases and J by 0 bases, with 19 bases between. Germline lookup yields CDR1 MNHEY and CDR2 SMNVEV (reference sequence). This CDR3 has 17 amino acids. This chain's CDR3 is CASSSKLTGSTSYEQYF. The CDR3 DNA reads TGTGCCAGCAGTTCAAAACTAACAGGGTCTACCTCCTACGAGCAGTACTTC.